Below, one T cell receptor beta chain is given with its context. Its cognate antigen is unknown. CDR1 and CDR2 (germline): LGHDT, YNNKEL (reference sequence). The CDR3 runs to 16 residues. V lost 1 base and J 0 bases, leaving 7 bases between the germline ends. These data are taken from a study of blood T cells in healthy people across ages. Study-level results: Measured against age, TCR beta diversity per million T cells decreased in a roughly linear manner. Considered underestimates were the diversity estimates obtained from one million T cells.

Around 9 milliliters of peripheral blood were drawn from each donor into EDTA-treated tubes. No fewer than 6 million PBMCs went into each sample. The second PCR ran roughly 6 to 12 cycles with a sample-barcoded 5' primer and J-beta primers. Via MiXCR, TCRdb re-called the 5' RACE reads, giving one row per CDR3 protein. The sample lists 350,000 to 450,000 distinct CDR3 sequences, more than 45% seen once, with over 40% in the top ten. Sequenced: blood. The rearrangement joins TRBV3-1 to TRBJ2-6; the D is unclear. This sequence originates from a man aged 55 to 70 in good health. In DNA form, the CDR3 reads TGTGCCAGCAGCCAAGGACTGAACTCTGGGGCCAACGTCCTGACTTTC. Protein: CASSQGLNSGANVLTF.